Each of the 20 T cell receptor beta chains below was sequenced from the same sample in a study of tumor and adjacent non-tumor tissue in lung cancer. The template was RNA from unsorted bulk tissue. A modified ARM-PCR protocol with three rounds of nested PCR amplified TCRbeta. TCRdb ran MiXCR on the multiplex PCR reads and lists one entry per CDR3 protein. The sample has some 90,000 distinct CDR3 sequences; about 61% are singletons. The specimen was lung tumor tissue. The receptor source for this set is a man between 65 and 85 years old with non-small cell lung cancer.

With respect to this clonotype: One end of the junction fails to match germline, which may point to a read error. The chain combines TRBV25-1 with TRBJ2-7; perhaps TRBD2 as D (5 bases). This CDR3 has 11 residues. The germline CDR1 and CDR2 sequences are MGHDK and SYGVNS. CDR3 sequence: CVSTRGKEQYF. The CDR3 DNA sequence: TGTGTCAGCACAAGAGGGAAAGAGCAATACTTC.

Turning to this clonotype: One end of the junction does not line up with germline, which may come from a read error. The chain employs TRBV5-5 and TRBJ1-2; unclear D gene. Germline V CDR1 and CDR2: SGHKS, YYEKEE (reference sequence). This CDR3 contains 12 residues. The CDR3 spells CDSSTLVGVYTF. The CDR3 coding sequence is TGTGACAGCAGTACCCTCGTCGGGGTCTACACCTTC.

V usage is TRBV6-5 and J usage is TRBJ2-1; 11 bases are a match to TRBD2. The CDR3 totals 19 residues. Germline CDR1 reads MNHEY; CDR2 reads SVGAGI. V gave up 7 bases and J gave up 4 bases; unmatched junction bases: 18. The CDR3 sequence: CASNSICGSGGVFYNEQFF. The CDR3 region has the DNA TGTGCCAGCAATTCGATTTGTGGTAGCGGGGGGGTATTTTACAATGAGCAGTTCTTC.

Comment on this clonotype: No conserved phenylalanine or tryptophan ends this CDR3, so it is likely a read error. This sequence joins TRBV12-3 or TRBV12-4 and TRBJ2-1; 12 bases line up with TRBD2. This CDR3 comprises 16 residues. The CDR3 loop reads CANSDLAGGPPDEQFL. Written as DNA, the CDR3 is TGTGCCAACAGTGACCTAGCGGGAGGGCCGCCCGATGAGCAGTTCTTG.

A note on this clonotype: Given a much more abundant clone one base away, this may be a read error. V gene TRBV20-1 combines with J gene TRBJ2-7; TRBD1 matches at 9 bases. The CDR3 has 12 residues. Germline V gene data show CDR1 as DFQATT and CDR2 as SNEGSKA (reference sequence). CDR3 loop: CRADRGTYEQYF. CDR3 DNA sequence: TGCCGTGCTGACAGGGGGACCTACGAGCAGTACTTC.

This clonotype showed up just once. It may be a read error: a sequence one base away is much more abundant. The J gene is TRBJ2-1, the V gene TRBV5-4, with 7 bases fitting TRBD2. Germline CDR1 is SGHNT and CDR2 is YYREEE (reference sequence). The CDR3 totals 14 residues. Trimming cost V 6 bases and J 6 bases; bases outside gene matches: 9. CDR3 region: CASIYGGVGNEQFF. CDR3 sequence (DNA): TGTGCCAGCATCTATGGGGGGGTCGGCAATGAGCAGTTCTTC.

This clonotype was seen many times. The chain carries TRBV5-6 and TRBJ2-3; unclear D gene. Trimming removed 5 bases from V and 8 bases from J, with 12 bases in between. The CDR3 length is 12 residues. CDR1 is SGHDT, CDR2 YYEEEE, per germline. The CDR3 DNA reads as TGTGCCAGCAGACGTTTGAGGAGTACGCAGTATTTT. It translates to CASRRLRSTQYF. Full variable domain (missing parts from reference TRBV5-6 and TRBJ2-3): DAGVTQSPTHLIKTRGQQVTLRCSPKSGHDTVSWYQQALGQGPQFIFQYYEEEERQRGNFPDRFSGHQFPNYSSELNVNALLLGDSALYLCASRRLRSTQYFGPGTRLTVL.

Remarks on this clonotype: The CDR3 ends on some other residue instead of the conserved phenylalanine or tryptophan, so this is likely a read error. The DNA is omitted, as the CDR3 cannot be located on it reliably, and the CDR3 follows TCRdb's listing. The chain links TRBV5-1 to TRBJ2-7. CDR1 is SGHRS, CDR2 YFSETQ, per germline. The CDR3 length is 8 residues, termini included. The CDR3 is CASSLVQA.

Note on this clonotype: One end of the junction fails to match germline, which may point to a read error. The chain has TRBV11-3 and TRBJ2-1; TRBD2 is a possible D gene (5 bases). This CDR3 comprises 15 residues. Germline assignment: CDR1 SGHNT and CDR2 YENEEA. The CDR3 coding sequence is TGTCCCAGCGGCTTAGATCGGGGTACTAACAATGAGCAGTTCTTC. It is translated as CPSGLDRGTNNEQFF.

Many counts were recorded for this clonotype. CDR3 in DNA: TGTGCCAGCAGTGAGGAGCTAGCGGGAGGACCTAGCACAGATACGCAGTATTTT. It codes for CASSEELAGGPSTDTQYF. The V and J genes are TRBV6-1 and TRBJ2-3; TRBD2 aligns across 11 bases. The CDR3 runs to 18 residues. The V gene's germline CDR1 is MNHNS and CDR2 SASEGT. Germline trimming cut 3 bases from V and 0 bases from J; bases unmatched to any gene: 8.

This clonotype showed up many times. CDR3 in DNA: TGCAGTGCTAGCTTCGCGGACAGGGGGCTAACAGATACGCAGTATTTT. Translation: CSASFADRGLTDTQYF. This chain joins TRBV20-1 and TRBJ2-3; 11 bases map to TRBD1. Germline-derived CDR1 and CDR2 are DFQATT and SNEGSKA (reference sequence). The junction had 8 bases not matched to a gene; V was cut back by 3 bases and J by 3 bases. This CDR3 has 16 residues.

This clonotype has a count of ten or more. The chain recombines TRBV20-1 with TRBJ2-5, with 8 bases aligning to TRBD2. The V and J ends lost 5 bases and 4 bases, in that order; junction bases with no gene match: 3. The CDR3 loop spans 12 amino acids. Germline CDR1 is DFQATT and CDR2 is SNEGSKA (reference sequence). This CDR3 is CSAPGGTETQYF. For the CDR3, the DNA is TGCAGTGCTCCGGGGGGGACAGAGACCCAGTACTTC.

This clonotype was observed at least ten times. V usage is TRBV29-1 and J usage is TRBJ2-1, with a possible D match to TRBD1 (6 bases). Germline values: CDR1 SQVTM, CDR2 ANQGSEA. CDR3 length equals 12 residues. Deletions cut 4 bases from V and 9 bases from J, with 13 bases between. CDR3 coding DNA: TGCAGCGTTGTCTCCGGACAGAGTGAGCAGTTCTTC. The encoded protein is CSVVSGQSEQFF.

A single count supports this clonotype. With a much larger clone just one base away, this may be a read error. This chain connects TRBV28 to TRBJ2-5; D unresolved. Germline assignment: CDR1 MDHEN and CDR2 SYDVKM. CDR3 size: 11 residues. The CDR3: CASRGQDTQYF. The CDR3 nucleotides read TGTGCCAGCAGGGGTCAAGATACCCAGTACTTC.

In this sample, this clonotype turned up many times. The chain is built from TRBV6-5 and TRBJ1-6; D is unclear. The CDR3 is made up of 14 amino acids. Germline lookup yields CDR1 MNHEY and CDR2 SVGAGI. The germline V and J ends were trimmed by 2 bases and 9 bases, with 11 bases remaining between them. CDR3 sequence reads: CASSYDQLGSPLHF. For the CDR3, the DNA is TGTGCCAGCAGTTACGACCAGTTAGGTTCACCCCTCCACTTT.

With regard to this clonotype: A read error may explain this, as a much larger clone is one base away. V is TRBV5-6 and J is TRBJ1-1, with D perhaps matching TRBD1 (6 bases). The CDR3 has 13 residues. Germline V gene data show CDR1 as SGHDT and CDR2 as YYEEEE. The CDR3 protein is CTSSFIEQGEAFF. The CDR3 nucleotides read TGTACCAGCAGCTTTATTGAACAGGGTGAAGCTTTCTTT.

This sequence joins TRBV29-1 and TRBJ1-5; D possibly corresponds to TRBD1 (6 bases). Germline CDR1 reads SQVTM; CDR2 reads ANQGSEA. This CDR3 has 13 residues. Trimming shortened V by 5 bases and J by 3 bases, and 11 bases separated the two germline ends. The CDR3 reads CSVSRDTNQPQHF. In DNA, the CDR3 is TGCAGCGTTTCGAGGGACACCAATCAGCCCCAGCATTTT.

This clonotype was detected many times. The rearrangement joins TRBV6-1 to TRBJ2-2; no clear D gene. Germline CDR1 and CDR2: MNHNS and SASEGT. Trimming took 3 bases from V and 2 from J, leaving 4 bases between them. This CDR3 is 13 amino acids long. The CDR3 coding sequence is TGTGCCAGCAGTGACTATAACACCGGGGAGCTGTTTTTT. It specifies CASSDYNTGELFF.

The rearrangement uses TRBV10-3 and TRBJ1-1, with D tentatively TRBD1 (6 bases). The CDR3 covers 14 residues. V was trimmed by 9 bases and J by 5 bases, leaving 19 bases between them. CDR1 is ENHRY, CDR2 SYGVKD, per germline. DNA of the CDR3: TGTGCCATTAGGAGGGATAGGGGGTATACTGAAGCTTTCTTT. Translated: CAIRRDRGYTEAFF.

Turning to this clonotype: The junction and the germline gene differ at one end; a read error may be behind it. This chain links TRBV7-9 with TRBJ2-2; D is perhaps TRBD1 or TRBD2 (5 bases each). There are 14 residues in the CDR3. Germline V gene lookup returns CDR1 SEHNR and CDR2 FQNEAQ (reference sequence). The CDR3 region is CASSLWSGTEELFF. The CDR3 nucleotides are TGTGCTAGCAGCTTATGGTCGGGGACCGAGGAGCTGTTTTTT.